One and the same sample provided the 10 T cell receptor beta chains below, sequenced in a study of blood T cell repertoires in COVID-19. Profiling relied on immunoSEQ multiplex PCR, and the TCRdb table lists in-frame clones only, not all of them. The sample lists 200,000 to 300,000 clones, 87% occurring once. Sequences were obtained from peripheral blood. These receptors were obtained from a woman aged 40 to 50 who had recovered from COVID-19.

The gene calls are TRBV12-5 and TRBJ2-1; 8 bases fit TRBD1. The germline V gene has CDR1 LGHNT and CDR2 FRNRAP. Trimming at V came to 5 bases and at J to 5 bases, leaving 5 bases not matched to a gene. CDR3 size: 14 residues. The CDR3 reads CASGLGQGNNEQFF. In DNA form, the CDR3 reads TGTGCTAGTGGTCTAGGACAGGGAAACAATGAGCAGTTCTTC.

The chain is built from TRBV7-2 and TRBJ1-1; D not resolved. Trimming removed 5 bases from V and 5 bases from J, with 12 bases in between. CDR1 is SGHTA and CDR2 is FQGNSA in the germline V gene. The length of the CDR3 is 13 residues. In DNA form, the CDR3 reads TGTGCCAGCAGCGTAGACTTAAAGACTGAAGCTTTCTTT. It translates to CASSVDLKTEAFF.

The chain combines TRBV18 with TRBJ2-2; D remains unclear. The CDR3 runs 13 residues. Germline values: CDR1 KGHSH, CDR2 LQKENI. Between the trimmed V and J ends, which lost 3 bases and 5 bases, there was a span of 7 bases. The CDR3 is CASSPIQTGELFF. The CDR3 nucleotides are TGTGCCAGCTCACCCATTCAAACCGGGGAGCTGTTTTTT.

The V call is TRBV5-1, the J call TRBJ2-7; 7 bases are a match to TRBD1. With 4 bases clipped from V and 3 bases from J, the junction kept 7 bases outside the gene matches. Germline CDR1 is SGHRS and CDR2 is YFSETQ. The CDR3 covers 14 residues. CDR3 sequence reads: CASSRARGNYEQYF. The DNA of the CDR3 is TGCGCCAGCAGCAGGGCCAGGGGGAACTACGAGCAGTACTTC. Using reference TRBV5-1 and TRBJ2-7 for the parts outside the CDR3, the full variable domain is KAGVTQTPRYLIKTRGQQVTLSCSPISGHRSVSWYQQTPGQGLQFLFEYFSETQRNKGNFPGRFSGRQFSNSRSEMNVSTLELGDSALYLCASSRARGNYEQYFGPGTRLTVT.

The J gene is TRBJ2-5, the V gene TRBV5-1; the match to TRBD2 covers 11 bases. Losses at the gene ends were 4 bases for V and 1 base for J; bases not matched to a gene: 21. Germline V lookup: CDR1 SGHRS, CDR2 YFSETQ. CDR3 length equals 21 residues. The CDR3 spells CASSPSQTAPTSGGLQETQYF. The CDR3 DNA is TGCGCCAGCAGCCCTAGTCAAACTGCCCCAACTAGCGGGGGCCTCCAAGAGACCCAGTACTTC. Complete variable domain (other parts from reference TRBV5-1 and TRBJ2-5): KAGVTQTPRYLIKTRGQQVTLSCSPISGHRSVSWYQQTPGQGLQFLFEYFSETQRNKGNFPGRFSGRQFSNSRSEMNVSTLELGDSALYLCASSPSQTAPTSGGLQETQYFGPGTRLLVL.

The genes are TRBV19 and TRBJ2-3; D is perhaps TRBD2 (6 bases). This CDR3 is 16 amino acids long. Germline V gene lookup returns CDR1 LNHDA and CDR2 SQIVND (reference sequence). V lost 5 bases and J lost 5, with 20 bases in between. DNA for the CDR3: TGTGCCAGTAGTTTTTTGGGCCTTGGGGGGATAGATACGCAGTATTTT. Its translation is CASSFLGLGGIDTQYF.

This clone was picked up one time. V gene TRBV6-1 combines with J gene TRBJ1-4; D not resolved. Germline CDR1 is MNHNS and CDR2 is SASEGT. V lost 2 bases and J 0 bases, leaving 10 bases between the germline ends. This CDR3 has 16 residues. The CDR3 DNA reads TGTGCCAGCAGTGAACGGGGTGCCGCAACTAATGAAAAACTGTTTTTT. This sequence encodes CASSERGAATNEKLFF.

Points on this clone: The DNA is left out, because the CDR3 cannot be placed on it with certainty; the CDR3 is given as TCRdb lists it. The CDR3 protein is CASSYSVGTGSPAHTF. The chain is built from TRBV6-6 and TRBJ1-2; no DNA check was done on the table's D call, TRBD1. Termini included, the CDR3 measures 16 amino acids. The germline CDR1 and CDR2 sequences are MNHNY and SVGAGI (reference sequence).

There are a few counts of this clone. J is TRBJ2-6 and V is TRBV5-4; D is unclear. V was cut by 3 bases and J by 0 bases, with 16 bases left in between. Germline values: CDR1 SGHNT, CDR2 YYREEE (reference sequence). The length of the CDR3 is 18 residues. The DNA of the CDR3 is TGTGCCAGCAGCTCGGGTCTAAACACCGCCTCTGGGGCCAACGTCCTGACTTTC. This sequence encodes CASSSGLNTASGANVLTF.

This clone was picked up one time. V and J are TRBV12-5 and TRBJ1-1; D is unclear. CDR3 size: 13 residues. Per germline, CDR1 LGHNT and CDR2 FRNRAP. Trimming stripped 1 base from V and 5 bases from J, with 8 bases between. CDR3: CASGLASGTEAFF. The CDR3 DNA is TGTGCTAGTGGTTTGGCGTCCGGGACTGAAGCTTTCTTT.